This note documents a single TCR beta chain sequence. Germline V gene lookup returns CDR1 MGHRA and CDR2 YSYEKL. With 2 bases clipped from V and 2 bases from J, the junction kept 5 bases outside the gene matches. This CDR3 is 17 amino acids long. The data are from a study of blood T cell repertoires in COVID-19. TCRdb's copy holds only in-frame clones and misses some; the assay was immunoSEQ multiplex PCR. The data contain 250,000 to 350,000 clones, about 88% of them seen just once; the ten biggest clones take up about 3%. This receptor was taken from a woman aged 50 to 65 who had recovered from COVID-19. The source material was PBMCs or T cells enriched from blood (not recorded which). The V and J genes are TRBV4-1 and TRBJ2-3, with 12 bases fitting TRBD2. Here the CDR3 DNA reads TGCGCCAGCAGCCAAAGAGGACTAGCGGGAAACACAGATACGCAGTATTTT. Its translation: CASSQRGLAGNTDTQYF.